The TCR beta chain under discussion was sequenced for a study of breast tumors, draining lymph nodes, adjacent tissues (dated by TCRdb to the mid-2010s). Context from the whole study: Breast cancer patients provided tumor, adjacent nontumor tissue and axillary lymph nodes, and the study compared the TCR beta repertoires across these three sources. In human breast cancer, the study set out to assess how tumor, surrounding tissue and draining lymph node repertoires relate to one another and whether T cells might be exchanged between them.

The full study reports these points: Tumor and nontumor tissue repertoires were significantly more similar in luminal-like than in basal-like breast cancer. The data were considered consistent with most tumor T cells being derived from the lymph node and subsequently expanding within tumor tissue. The study presented the conclusion that tumor T cells originate in lymph nodes as consistent with a hypothesis, not as something directly demonstrated. Tumors showed preferential V and J gene usage, and their T-cell repertoire diversity fell below that of lymph nodes yet above that of nontumor tissue.

Including the terminal cysteine and phenylalanine, the CDR3 comprises 15 residues. Here the CDR3 DNA is all that survives: 45 bases in frame from base 1. V and J are truncated by 5 bases and 6 bases respectively, leaving an intervening sequence of 20 bases. CDR1 and CDR2, per the germline V gene, are SGHAT and FQNNGV. The axillary draining lymph nodes of breast cancer patients were the source of the lymph node samples. Instrument on record: Illumina HiSeq 2000. TCR beta chain libraries were generated by multiplex PCR amplification. The amplified TCR beta chain products were analyzed by high-throughput sequencing. The public reads were reprocessed in TCRdb via fastp at Q25 and MiXCR, keeping in-frame beta chains. Every distinct CDR3 protein forms one entry, paired with its most common genes and DNA. Within this sample are approximately 170,000 distinct CDR3 sequences, with roughly 30% of them counted one time only. Clones ranked in the top ten supply roughly 4.5% of the sample.

This clonotype was seen many times. The clone's antigen remains unknown. There are no base qualities to consult, and no much larger clone falls within one base. The clonotype comes from a female donor with breast cancer. Some clones in this sample may be carry-over from other donors' samples. This receptor chain uses TRBV11-2 and TRBJ2-7; the D gene is perhaps TRBD1 or TRBD2, each of them matching over 6 bases. Input material: axillary lymph node tissue. At the DNA level, the sequence is TGTGCCAGCAGCCACCAGGGGCGGGGTTTCCTCGAGCAGTACTTC. This codes for CASSHQGRGFLEQYF.